Below, one T cell receptor (beta chain) is given with its context. Its antigen is undetermined. This sample is part of a study of identifying expanded T cells in peripheral blood. Study conclusions and caveats: Clone count variance between roughly 2-week samples rose with total template count. Over about two and four weeks, about 15 and 19 clones changed, versus more than 1 between replicates.

Generated by immunoSEQ multiplex PCR, the TCRdb table keeps only in-frame clones and is missing some. Of some 95,000 clones detected, approximately 88% appear once; the ten largest clones hold 4.5% to 7%. Healthy donors had no documented immune events, such as infections, while sampled. This receptor was obtained from a person between 18 and 69 years old in good health. Input material: blood.

CDR3 residues: CASSLTGVDETQYF. CDR3 in DNA: TGCGCCAGCAGCTTAACAGGGGTGGATGAGACCCAGTACTTC. The chain couples TRBV5-1 to TRBJ2-5, with TRBD1 identical over 7 bases. The CDR3 loop spans 14 amino acids. Trimming cost V 2 bases and J 5 bases; bases outside gene matches: 6. Looked up from germline, CDR1 is SGHRS and CDR2 is YFSETQ. Drawing the rest from reference TRBV5-1 and TRBJ2-5, the complete variable domain is KAGVTQTPRYLIKTRGQQVTLSCSPISGHRSVSWYQQTPGQGLQFLFEYFSETQRNKGNFPGRFSGRQFSNSRSEMNVSTLELGDSALYLCASSLTGVDETQYFGPGTRLLVL.